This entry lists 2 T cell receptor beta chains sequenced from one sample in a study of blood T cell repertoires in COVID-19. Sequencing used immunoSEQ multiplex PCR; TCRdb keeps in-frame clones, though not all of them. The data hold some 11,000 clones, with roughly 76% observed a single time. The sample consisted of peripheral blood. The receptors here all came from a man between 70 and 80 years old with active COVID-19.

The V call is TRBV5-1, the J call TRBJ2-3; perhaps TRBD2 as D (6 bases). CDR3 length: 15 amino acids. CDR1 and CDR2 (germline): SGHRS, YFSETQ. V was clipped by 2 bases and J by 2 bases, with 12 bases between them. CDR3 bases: TGCGCCAGCAGCTTAGGAGGGTCTCTCACAGATACGCAGTATTTT. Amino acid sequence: CASSLGGSLTDTQYF.

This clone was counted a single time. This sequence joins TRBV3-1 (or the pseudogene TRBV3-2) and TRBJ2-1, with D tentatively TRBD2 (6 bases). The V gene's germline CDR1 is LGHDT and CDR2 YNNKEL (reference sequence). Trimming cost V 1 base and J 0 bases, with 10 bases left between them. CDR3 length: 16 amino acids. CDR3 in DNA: TGTGCCAGCAGCCAAGCTGCGGGGTACTCCTACAATGAGCAGTTCTTC. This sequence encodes CASSQAAGYSYNEQFF.